These 26 T cell receptor beta chains came from one sample sequenced in a study of a mutant IDH1 vaccine in newly diagnosed glioma. Their cognate antigens are unknown. Time point specified: week 11, during vaccination. Vaccination comprised doses that each held 300 ug of mutant IDH1 20-mer peptide, plus topical imiquimod. The data were produced by immunoSEQ multiplex PCR, yet TCRdb's version contains in-frame clones alone and is incomplete. This sample yields some 130,000 clones, of which 80% are seen a single time; 5.5% belongs to the top ten. The sequenced sample was PBMCs, obtained from a glioma patient whose treatment included an IDH1 peptide vaccine. All receptors come from a man aged 40-49 years with glioma.

This clone was counted only a few times. The V call is TRBV2, the J call TRBJ1-5; 8 bases agree with TRBD1. The V segment lost 3 bases and the J segment 3 bases; nucleotides outside the gene matches: 4. The CDR3 is made up of 15 amino acids. Per the germline V gene, CDR1 is SNHLY and CDR2 is FYNNEI. The CDR3 reads CASSDTGGPNQPQHF. The CDR3 DNA follows: TGTGCCAGCAGTGACACAGGGGGGCCCAATCAGCCCCAGCATTTT.

J is TRBJ2-5 and V is TRBV27; 8 nucleotides agree with TRBD1. Trimming at V came to 9 bases and at J to 0 bases, leaving 3 bases not matched to a gene. This CDR3 region has 13 residues. Germline loops: CDR1 MNHEY, CDR2 SMNVEV (reference sequence). The CDR3 sequence: CASQGADQETQYF. The CDR3 DNA sequence: TGTGCCAGTCAGGGGGCAGACCAAGAGACCCAGTACTTC.

This clone was seen a handful of times. V gene TRBV19 combines with J gene TRBJ1-4, with D possibly being TRBD1 (5 bases). CDR1 and CDR2 (germline): LNHDA, SQIVND (reference sequence). V dropped 7 bases and J dropped 7 bases, with 16 bases sitting between them. The CDR3 spans 14 residues. CDR3 residues: CASTRGGLGEKLFF. CDR3 nucleotides: TGTGCCAGTACCCGTGGGGGTTTGGGTGAAAAACTGTTTTTT.

This clone was seen once. V and J are TRBV29-1 and TRBJ2-3; unclear D gene. Germline loops: CDR1 SQVTM, CDR2 ANQGSEA. V was clipped by 1 base and J by 11 bases, with 10 bases between them. This CDR3 contains 11 residues. In DNA, the CDR3 is TGCAGCGTTGAAGGCCCGAAGGGGCAGTATTTT. It encodes CSVEGPKGQYF.

The rearrangement joins TRBV4-2 to TRBJ2-5, with D perhaps matching TRBD2 (6 bases). CDR3 length equals 15 residues. The germline CDR1 and CDR2 sequences are LGHNA and YNFKEQ. Trimming shortened V by 2 bases and J by 1 base, and 11 bases separated the two germline ends. The CDR3 region is CASSQSRDSQETQYF. In DNA, the CDR3 is TGTGCCAGCAGCCAAAGCCGGGACTCCCAAGAGACCCAGTACTTC.

The chain couples TRBV27 to TRBJ2-1, with 7 bases lining up with TRBD2. The V segment lost 5 bases and the J segment 4 bases; nucleotides outside the gene matches: 5. The germline gives CDR1 MNHEY, CDR2 SMNVEV (reference sequence). The length of the CDR3 is 14 residues. The CDR3 reads CASSAGEVYNEQFF. Written as DNA, the CDR3 is TGTGCCAGCAGTGCGGGAGAAGTTTACAATGAGCAGTTCTTC.

The rearrangement links TRBV5-4 to TRBJ1-6; D perhaps matches TRBD1 (6 bases). V was clipped by 4 bases and J by 13 bases, with 24 bases between them. Looked up from germline, CDR1 is SGHNT and CDR2 is YYREEE (reference sequence). This CDR3 has 16 residues. The CDR3 is CASSTGGQQGFSPLHF. In nucleotides, the CDR3 is TGTGCCAGCAGCACCGGGGGGCAGCAGGGATTCTCCCCCCTCCACTTT.

This clone showed up many times. The rearrangement joins TRBV30 to TRBJ1-1; D unclear. Deletions cut 1 base from V and 2 bases from J, with 11 bases between. The CDR3 runs to 14 residues. Germline loops: CDR1 GTSNPN, CDR2 SVGIG (reference sequence). The CDR3 coding sequence is TGTGCCTGGAGTGCCTCCTGGGTCAACACTGAAGCTTTCTTT. Translated: CAWSASWVNTEAFF. The whole variable domain, filled in from reference TRBV30 and TRBJ1-1, reads SQTIHQWPATLVQPVGSPLSLECTVEGTSNPNLYWYRQAAGRGLQLLFYSVGIGQISSEVPQNLSASRPQDRQFILSSKKLLLSDSGFYLCAWSASWVNTEAFFGQGTRLTVV.

CDR3 sequence: CASSIEGGPSTEAFF. The CDR3 DNA is TGTGCCAGTAGTATCGAAGGCGGCCCGTCCACTGAAGCTTTCTTT. The chain employs TRBV19 and TRBJ1-1; D not certain. The V end lost 3 bases, the J end lost 4 bases, and 15 bases lay between the germline ends. CDR1 and CDR2 from the germline V gene are LNHDA and SQIVND (reference sequence). CDR3 length: 15 residues.

The rearrangement links TRBV4-1 to TRBJ2-5, with a possible D match to TRBD2 (6 bases). Per the germline V gene, CDR1 is MGHRA and CDR2 is YSYEKL. This CDR3 region has 14 residues. With 4 bases removed from V and 7 bases from J, the gap between germline ends came to 16 bases. CDR3 in DNA: TGCGCCAGCAGCCTCCGGGACTCCCCAAGGACCCAGTACTTC. Its translation: CASSLRDSPRTQYF.

Only a few counts were recorded for this clone. The chain couples TRBV9 to TRBJ1-4; D unclear. CDR3 size: 15 residues. V lost 4 bases to trimming and J lost 4 bases, with 14 bases between them. CDR1 is SGDLS, CDR2 YYNGEE, per germline. The CDR3 DNA reads as TGTGCCAGCAGCCCCGACACCCGAGTTAATGAAAAACTGTTTTTT. This codes for CASSPDTRVNEKLFF.

The chain employs TRBV5-6 and TRBJ1-2; unclear D gene. This CDR3 comprises 14 residues. Trimming took 2 bases from V and 4 from J, leaving 12 bases between them. Per germline, CDR1 SGHDT and CDR2 YYEEEE. CDR3 protein: CASSFVTDRYGYTF. CDR3 nucleotide sequence: TGTGCCAGCAGCTTCGTCACAGACCGCTATGGCTACACCTTC.

This clone was seen only a few times. The V and J genes are TRBV28 and TRBJ1-2; D gene unclear. The germline V gene has CDR1 MDHEN and CDR2 SYDVKM. The CDR3 covers 13 residues. V lost 3 bases to trimming and J lost 6 bases, with 11 bases between them. CDR3 sequence: CASSFQGWNGYTF. CDR3 DNA sequence: TGTGCCAGCAGTTTCCAAGGGTGGAATGGCTACACCTTC.

In the case of this clone: Other nucleotide sequences from this sample produce the same CDR3. The chain couples TRBV6-6 to TRBJ2-1; maybe TRBD2 (6 bases). This CDR3 spans 12 amino acids. Germline V gene lookup returns CDR1 MNHNY and CDR2 SVGAGI (reference sequence). V lost 4 bases, J lost 6 bases, and 7 bases lay in between. This CDR3 is CASSSGGNEQFF. The CDR3, as DNA: TGTGCCAGCAGTTCCGGGGGCAATGAGCAGTTCTTC.

This clone was found once. The chain uses TRBV7-2 and TRBJ2-1; 8 bases agree with TRBD1. V dropped 2 bases and J dropped 6; count of bases not matched to a gene: 9. The CDR3 is 16 amino acids. Germline-derived CDR1 and CDR2 are SGHTA and FQGNSA. CDR3 in amino acids: CASSLRTGILGNEQFF. Here the CDR3 DNA reads TGTGCCAGCAGCTTACGGACAGGGATCTTGGGCAATGAGCAGTTCTTC. The variable domain in full, completed from reference TRBV7-2 and TRBJ2-1, reads GAGVSQSPSNKVTEKGKDVELRCDPISGHTALYWYRQSLGQGLEFLIYFQGNSAPDKSGLPSDRFSAERTGGSVSTLTIQRTQQEDSAVYLCASSLRTGILGNEQFFGPGTRLTVL.

This rearrangement joins TRBV5-4 to TRBJ2-7, with 11 positions matching TRBD2. V dropped 0 bases and J dropped 7; count of bases not matched to a gene: 15. CDR3 length: 18 residues. Germline CDR1 is SGHNT and CDR2 is YYREEE (reference sequence). The CDR3 reads CASSLGLGTSGLAGEQYF. Here the CDR3 DNA reads TGTGCCAGCAGCTTGGGGTTGGGGACTAGCGGTTTGGCGGGAGAGCAGTACTTC.

This chain links TRBV6-5 with TRBJ1-1, with D unclear. Germline CDR1 and CDR2: MNHEY and SVGAGI. The CDR3 length is 13 residues. Trimming stripped 0 bases from V and 4 bases from J, with 6 bases between. The CDR3 coding sequence is TGTGCCAGCAGTTACTCCCGGGGCACTGAAGCTTTCTTT. Its protein product is CASSYSRGTEAFF.

This chain links TRBV4-3 with TRBJ2-5; D may be TRBD2 (5 bases). The CDR3 sequence is 14 residues long. V lost 1 base, J lost 5 bases, and 11 bases lay in between. Germline-derived CDR1 and CDR2 are LGHNA and YSLEER. CDR3 nucleotides: TGCGCCAGCAGCCAAGGAGGGTCGATGGAGACCCAGTACTTC. Translating it yields CASSQGGSMETQYF.

The V and J genes are TRBV6-4 and TRBJ2-2, with 8 bases that match TRBD1. V was clipped by 6 bases and J by 4 bases; unmatched bases: 16. The CDR3 loop spans 18 amino acids. Germline V gives CDR1 MRHNA, CDR2 SNTAGT. CDR3 nucleotide sequence: TGTGCCAGCAGGGGCAGGGGGCATATCGTGGCGAGCACCGGGGAGCTGTTTTTT. Translation: CASRGRGHIVASTGELFF.

The CDR3 is CASSSAREGVYEQYF. The DNA for the CDR3 is TGTGCCAGCAGCTCGGCGCGGGAGGGTGTATACGAGCAGTACTTC. V usage is TRBV7-9 and J usage is TRBJ2-7; the match to TRBD2 covers 9 bases. After removal of 4 bases from V and 4 bases from J, the junction contained 8 bases not matched to a gene. The CDR3 extends over 15 amino acids. Per germline, CDR1 SEHNR and CDR2 FQNEAQ (reference sequence).

This clone was seen a few times. The gene calls are TRBV5-1 and TRBJ1-1; D gene uncertain. CDR3 size: 14 residues. CDR1 is SGHRS, CDR2 YFSETQ, per germline. Trimming took off 3 bases at V and 2 bases at J, with 11 bases between the two ends. The CDR3 is CASSSLRTNTEAFF. The CDR3 nucleotides read TGCGCCAGCAGCTCGCTTCGGACCAACACTGAAGCTTTCTTT.

This clone is a singleton in its sample. CDR3 bases: TGTGCCAGCAGTGAGGCTAGATACTACAATGAGCAGTTCTTC. Translated, it gives CASSEARYYNEQFF. The rearrangement links TRBV27 to TRBJ2-1, with D unresolved. There are 14 residues in the CDR3. The germline V gene has CDR1 MNHEY and CDR2 SMNVEV (reference sequence). V lost 5 bases and J 3 bases, leaving 11 bases between the germline ends.

The chain joins TRBV15 to TRBJ2-1, with 12 bases matching TRBD2. From germline, CDR1 is LNHNV and CDR2 YYDKDF (reference sequence). The length of the CDR3 is 14 residues. Unmatched junction bases numbered 6, after V lost 7 bases and J lost 8 bases. CDR3 region: CATTYGLAGYEQFF. As DNA, the CDR3 is TGTGCCACCACCTATGGACTAGCGGGATATGAGCAGTTCTTC.

This chain links TRBV9 with TRBJ1-4; D is uncertain. Germline CDR1 SGDLS, CDR2 YYNGEE. The V end lost 3 bases, the J end lost 8 bases, and 8 bases lay between the germline ends. This CDR3 spans 12 amino acids. Here the CDR3 reads CASSEGEEKLFF. In DNA form, the CDR3 reads TGTGCCAGCAGCGAGGGAGAGGAAAAACTGTTTTTT.

This clone was seen a few times. V usage is TRBV6-5 and J usage is TRBJ2-7, with D perhaps matching TRBD1 or TRBD2 (5 bases each). Trimming removed 6 bases at V and 0 bases at J, with 12 bases between. The CDR3 contains 14 residues. Germline-derived CDR1 and CDR2 are MNHEY and SVGAGI. In DNA form, the CDR3 reads TGTGCCAGCAGACGGGACGTAGTCTCCTACGAGCAGTACTTC. It is translated as CASRRDVVSYEQYF.

V is TRBV18 and J is TRBJ2-7; 11 bases match TRBD2. Germline lookup yields CDR1 KGHSH and CDR2 LQKENI. The CDR3 extends over 16 amino acids. V lost 3 bases, J lost 0 bases, and 4 bases stayed unmatched. CDR3 amino acids: CASSPSLAGGSYEQYF. CDR3 bases: TGTGCCAGCTCACCGAGCCTAGCGGGGGGCTCCTACGAGCAGTACTTC. Full variable domain (remainder filled in from reference TRBV18 and TRBJ2-7): NAGVMQNPRHLVRRRGQEARLRCSPMKGHSHVYWYRQLPEEGLKFMVYLQKENIIDESGMPKERFSAEFPKEGPSILRIQQVVRGDSAAYFCASSPSLAGGSYEQYFGPGTRLTVT.